Presented here are 22 T cell receptor beta chains from one specimen sequenced in a study of cytomegalovirus exposure and HLA in healthy donors. The PCR had 60 Vbeta and 13 Jbeta primers. Assay: immunoSEQ multiplex PCR; the TCRdb copy retains only in-frame clones and omits some. The table includes around 100,000 clones, around three fifths detected once. Sequencing was performed on PBMCs. The receptor set was obtained from a man in his thirties or forties in good health and CMV-seronegative.

This clone was detected once. The CDR3 region is CASSQDTGNTEAFF. As DNA, the CDR3 is TGCGCCAGCAGCCAAGATACAGGGAACACTGAAGCTTTCTTT. The V call is TRBV4-3, the J call TRBJ1-1; possibly TRBD1 for D (5 bases). V was pared by 0 bases and J by 1 base, with 6 bases between. Germline V lookup: CDR1 LGHNA, CDR2 YSLEER. This CDR3 contains 14 residues.

The chain joins TRBV2 to TRBJ2-5; 7 positions match TRBD2. The germline CDR1 and CDR2 sequences are SNHLY and FYNNEI. The CDR3 totals 15 residues. J gave up 1 base and V 8 bases, and 10 bases lay outside the gene matches. This CDR3 is CASPQERGLQETQYF. DNA for the CDR3: TGTGCCAGCCCCCAGGAGCGGGGCCTCCAAGAGACCCAGTACTTC.

The chain carries TRBV29-1 and TRBJ2-7; TRBD2 matches 9 bases. V gave up 7 bases and J gave up 2 bases; unmatched junction bases: 9. The CDR3 totals 14 residues. Germline V gene sequence: CDR1 SQVTM, CDR2 ANQGSEA. This chain's CDR3 is CSAQAASGAYEQYF. CDR3 in DNA: TGCAGCGCCCAAGCTGCTAGCGGGGCCTACGAGCAGTACTTC.

The chain uses TRBV14 and TRBJ2-4; 10 nucleotides agree with TRBD2. The CDR3 contains 14 residues. V trimming: 4 bases; J trimming: 8 bases; junction bases outside the gene matches: 5. The germline V gene encodes CDR1 SGHDN and CDR2 FVKESK. Here the CDR3 DNA reads TGTGCCAGCAGCCCTCTAGCGGGAGCGGACATTCAGTACTTC. As protein: CASSPLAGADIQYF.

V and J are TRBV7-2 and TRBJ1-1, with D possibly matching TRBD1 (5 bases). Germline V gives CDR1 SGHTA, CDR2 FQGNSA. This CDR3 has 15 residues. Trimming pared 1 base from V and 1 base from J, leaving 10 bases between. CDR3 loop: CASSLGGGGNTEAFF. CDR3 coding DNA: TGTGCCAGCAGCTTAGGGGGGGGAGGGAACACTGAAGCTTTCTTT.

The chain uses TRBV28 and TRBJ2-2, with D possibly being TRBD1 (7 bases). Trimming removed 6 bases at V and 5 bases at J, with 13 bases between. This CDR3 contains 14 residues. Germline lookup yields CDR1 MDHEN and CDR2 SYDVKM. The chain's CDR3 is CASSRQGGTGELFF. CDR3 nucleotides: TGTGCCAGCAGCAGACAGGGAGGAACCGGGGAGCTGTTTTTT.

The chain employs TRBV7-9 and TRBJ1-3; 9 bases are a match to TRBD1. From germline, CDR1 is SEHNR and CDR2 FQNEAQ (reference sequence). This CDR3 comprises 19 residues. J gave up 0 bases and V 1 base, and 10 bases lay outside the gene matches. The CDR3 region has the DNA TGTGCCAGCAGCTTAGGGGGGGGACAGGGCGATCTCTCTGGAAACACCATATATTTT. Amino acids: CASSLGGGQGDLSGNTIYF.

J is TRBJ2-2 and V is TRBV4-2; tentatively, D is TRBD1 (5 bases). V lost 4 bases, J lost 6 bases, and 15 bases lay in between. The CDR3 runs 15 residues. Germline CDR1 is LGHNA and CDR2 is YNFKEQ. CDR3 amino acids: CASSPVSRVAGELFF. CDR3 coding DNA: TGTGCCAGCAGCCCCGTCTCCAGGGTGGCCGGGGAGCTGTTTTTT.

This rearrangement joins TRBV5-1 to TRBJ2-1; 9 nucleotides line up with TRBD2. This CDR3 is 17 amino acids long. Trimming took 0 bases from V and 4 from J; bases not matched to a gene: 8. Germline V gene sequence: CDR1 SGHRS, CDR2 YFSETQ. DNA for the CDR3: TGCGCCAGCAGCTTGGGGGCGGGGGGGCTGGGATACAATGAGCAGTTCTTC. This codes for CASSLGAGGLGYNEQFF. The full variable domain, its missing parts supplied by reference TRBV5-1 and TRBJ2-1, is KAGVTQTPRYLIKTRGQQVTLSCSPISGHRSVSWYQQTPGQGLQFLFEYFSETQRNKGNFPGRFSGRQFSNSRSEMNVSTLELGDSALYLCASSLGAGGLGYNEQFFGPGTRLTVL.

This chain links TRBV11-2 with TRBJ1-4; D remains unclear. The CDR3 runs 12 residues. Trimming cost V 0 bases and J 11 bases, with 7 bases left between them. The germline gives CDR1 SGHAT, CDR2 FQNNGV. DNA for the CDR3: TGTGCCAGCAGCTTAGAACCGGAGAAACTGTTTTTT. This encodes CASSLEPEKLFF.

The chain carries TRBV5-1 and TRBJ2-5; maybe TRBD1 (6 bases). V was pared by 5 bases and J by 1 base, with 9 bases between. Germline values: CDR1 SGHRS, CDR2 YFSETQ. The CDR3 totals 13 residues. The CDR3 nucleotides are TGCGCCAGCAGGGGGACACCCCAAGAGACCCAGTACTTC. It encodes CASRGTPQETQYF.

This sequence joins TRBV28 and TRBJ1-1; TRBD1 matches 10 bases. Germline V gene lookup returns CDR1 MDHEN and CDR2 SYDVKM. The V segment lost 6 bases and the J segment 5 bases; nucleotides outside the gene matches: 6. The CDR3 extends over 14 amino acids. The CDR3 DNA sequence: TGTGCCAGCAGCCTGGACAGGGGGATGACTGAAGCTTTCTTT. Its protein is CASSLDRGMTEAFF.

V and J are TRBV7-9 and TRBJ1-3, with a tentative D call TRBD1 (5 bases). Germline V CDR1 and CDR2: SEHNR, FQNEAQ (reference sequence). Trimming stripped 5 bases from V and 0 bases from J, with 11 bases between. This CDR3 is 15 amino acids long. The CDR3 loop is CASSARTLSGNTIYF. In nucleotides, the CDR3 is TGTGCCAGCAGCGCTCGGACACTCTCTGGAAACACCATATATTTT.

This chain links TRBV6-4 with TRBJ2-7; 13 positions match TRBD2. Germline V lookup: CDR1 MRHNA, CDR2 SNTAGT. The CDR3 is 16 residues long. Trimming cost V 6 bases and J 4 bases; bases outside gene matches: 9. CDR3 nucleotides: TGTGCCAGCAGGTCCGGGACTAGCGGGATTGGGTACGAGCAGTACTTC. This encodes CASRSGTSGIGYEQYF.

The chain joins TRBV5-1 to TRBJ1-1; the match to TRBD1 covers 7 bases. CDR1 SGHRS and CDR2 YFSETQ come from the germline V gene. This CDR3 is 13 amino acids long. V lost 1 base, J lost 9 bases, and 6 bases stayed unmatched. CDR3 nucleotide sequence: TGCGCCAGCAGCTTGAAGGGGGACAGACAAGCTTTCTTT. Translated, it gives CASSLKGDRQAFF.

The chain carries TRBV7-8 and TRBJ1-6; D ambiguous. V lost 1 base, J lost 10 bases, and 17 bases lay in between. The CDR3 length is 16 residues. CDR1 and CDR2 from the germline V gene are SGHVS and FQNEAQ. The CDR3, as DNA: TGTGCCAGCAGCTTAGGCTCGGGGTCGATCGACTCACCCCTCCACTTT. This sequence encodes CASSLGSGSIDSPLHF.

This clone was seen a handful of times. This sequence joins TRBV10-3 and TRBJ2-1, with 10 bases matching TRBD2. The germline CDR1 and CDR2 sequences are ENHRY and SYGVKD. The J segment lost 9 bases and the V segment lost 4 bases, leaving 6 bases of the junction unmatched. The CDR3 sequence is 14 residues long. CDR3 region: CAISASGSMSEQFF. The CDR3, as DNA: TGTGCCATCAGTGCTAGCGGGAGCATGAGTGAGCAGTTCTTC.

This chain connects TRBV6-5 to TRBJ2-5, with 8 nucleotides matching TRBD1. Unmatched junction bases numbered 2, after V lost 1 base and J lost 1 base. The CDR3 extends over 15 amino acids. Germline CDR1 is MNHEY and CDR2 is SVGAGI. The CDR3 protein is CASSYLQGGQETQYF. The CDR3, as DNA: TGTGCCAGCAGTTACTTACAGGGGGGCCAAGAGACCCAGTACTTC.

This clone was seen a handful of times. The chain carries TRBV7-9 and TRBJ2-7, with no clear D. V was pared by 5 bases and J by 2 bases, with 13 bases between. Germline V gene data show CDR1 as SEHNR and CDR2 as FQNEAQ (reference sequence). The length of the CDR3 is 14 residues. The DNA of the CDR3 is TGTGCCAGCAGCCCTTTTTCTTCCCCCTACGAGCAGTACTTC. This sequence encodes CASSPFSSPYEQYF.

This rearrangement joins TRBV10-1 to TRBJ2-1; tentatively, D is TRBD2 (5 bases). From germline, CDR1 is WNHNN and CDR2 SYGVQD (reference sequence). The length of the CDR3 is 13 residues. V dropped 4 bases and J dropped 9 bases, with 13 bases sitting between them. The CDR3: CASSGQDWAEQFF. In DNA form, the CDR3 reads TGCGCCAGCAGTGGGCAGGACTGGGCTGAGCAGTTCTTC.

CDR3 nucleotides: TGTGCCATCAGAGGACAGGGGTTGGACTATGGCTACACCTTC. Translating gives CAIRGQGLDYGYTF. The J gene is TRBJ1-2, the V gene TRBV10-3; 9 bases are shared with TRBD1. The CDR3 is made up of 14 amino acids. V shed 6 bases, J shed 3 bases, and the junction held 5 bases outside the gene matches. Germline V gene lookup returns CDR1 ENHRY and CDR2 SYGVKD.

In its sample, this clone was seen a few times. V usage is TRBV6-1 and J usage is TRBJ2-7; weak D call: TRBD1 (5 bases). This CDR3 is built from 13 residues. V was trimmed by 4 bases and J by 2 bases, leaving 9 bases between them. Germline V gene sequence: CDR1 MNHNS, CDR2 SASEGT. CDR3 bases: TGTGCCAGCAGTGTGGGCAGGGCCTACGAGCAGTACTTC. Translation: CASSVGRAYEQYF.